This TCR beta chain emerged from a study of blood T cell repertoires in COVID-19. The table came from immunoSEQ multiplex PCR; TCRdb's copy has only in-frame clones and leaves some out. Of a few hundred thousand clones in the sample, 86% were seen once. The receptor was derived from a woman aged 40 to 50 with acute COVID-19. The sequenced material came from PBMCs or T cells enriched from blood (not recorded which).

Here the CDR3 DNA reads TGTGCCAGCAGAGCCGGGACAGGCTATGGCTACACCTTC. Translation: CASRAGTGYGYTF. The V call is TRBV12-3 or TRBV12-4, the J call TRBJ1-2; 8 nucleotides agree with TRBD1. The trim removed 6 bases at V and 4 bases at J, leaving 4 bases unmatched. The CDR3 consists of 13 residues.